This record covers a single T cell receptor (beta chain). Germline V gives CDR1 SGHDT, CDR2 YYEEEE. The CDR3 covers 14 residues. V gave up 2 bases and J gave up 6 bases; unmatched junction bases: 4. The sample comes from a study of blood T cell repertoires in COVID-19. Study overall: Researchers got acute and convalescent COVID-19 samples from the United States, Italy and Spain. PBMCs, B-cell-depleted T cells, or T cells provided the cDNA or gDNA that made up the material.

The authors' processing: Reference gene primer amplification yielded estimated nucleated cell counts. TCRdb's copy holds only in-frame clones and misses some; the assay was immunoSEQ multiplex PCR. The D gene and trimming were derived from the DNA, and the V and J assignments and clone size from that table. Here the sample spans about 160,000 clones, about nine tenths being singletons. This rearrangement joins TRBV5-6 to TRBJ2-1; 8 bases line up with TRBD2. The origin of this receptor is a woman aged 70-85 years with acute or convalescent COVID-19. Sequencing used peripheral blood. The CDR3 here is CASSFGLAGNEQFF. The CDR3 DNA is TGTGCCAGCAGCTTTGGGCTAGCGGGCAATGAGCAGTTCTTC. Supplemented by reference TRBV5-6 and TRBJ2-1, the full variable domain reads DAGVTQSPTHLIKTRGQQVTLRCSPKSGHDTVSWYQQALGQGPQFIFQYYEEEERQRGNFPDRFSGHQFPNYSSELNVNALLLGDSALYLCASSFGLAGNEQFFGPGTRLTVL.